This TCR beta chain emerged from a study of blood T cell repertoires in COVID-19. This clone was seen at least ten times. Per the original data handling: Amplification from reference gene primers served as the basis for estimated nucleated cell counts. The table came from immunoSEQ multiplex PCR; TCRdb's copy has only in-frame clones and leaves some out. The V and J calls and clone size are taken from that table; D and trimming were inferred from the DNA. The table includes 140,000 to 150,000 clones, 65% to 90% detected once. Trimming removed 4 bases at V and 9 bases at J, with 13 bases between. The germline V gene encodes CDR1 MNHEY and CDR2 SMNVEV (reference sequence). This CDR3 is 13 amino acids long.

Sequenced: peripheral blood. This sequence joins TRBV27 and TRBJ2-1, with D possibly being TRBD1 (6 bases). The receptor comes from a man in his 60s with active or convalescent COVID-19. The CDR3 is CASSSTGWAEQFF. CDR3 DNA sequence: TGTGCCAGCAGTTCAACAGGGTGGGCTGAGCAGTTCTTC.